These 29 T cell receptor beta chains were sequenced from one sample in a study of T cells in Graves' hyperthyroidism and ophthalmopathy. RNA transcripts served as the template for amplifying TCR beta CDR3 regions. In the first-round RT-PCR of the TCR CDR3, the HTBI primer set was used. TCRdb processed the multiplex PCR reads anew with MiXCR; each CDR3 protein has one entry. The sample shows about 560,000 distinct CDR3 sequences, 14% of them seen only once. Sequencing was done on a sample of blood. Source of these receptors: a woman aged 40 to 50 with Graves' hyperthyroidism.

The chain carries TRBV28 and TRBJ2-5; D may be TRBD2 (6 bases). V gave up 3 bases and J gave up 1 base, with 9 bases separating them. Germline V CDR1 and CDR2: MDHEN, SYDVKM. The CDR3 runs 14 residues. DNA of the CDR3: TGTGCCAGCAGTTTTGCGGGGCCCCAAGAGACCCAGTACTTC. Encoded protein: CASSFAGPQETQYF.

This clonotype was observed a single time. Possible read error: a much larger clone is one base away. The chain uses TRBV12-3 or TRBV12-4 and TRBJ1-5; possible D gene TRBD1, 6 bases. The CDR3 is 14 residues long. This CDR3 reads CTTSWGARDQPQHF. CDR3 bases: TGTACCACCTCTTGGGGGGCGCGAGATCAGCCCCAGCATTTT.

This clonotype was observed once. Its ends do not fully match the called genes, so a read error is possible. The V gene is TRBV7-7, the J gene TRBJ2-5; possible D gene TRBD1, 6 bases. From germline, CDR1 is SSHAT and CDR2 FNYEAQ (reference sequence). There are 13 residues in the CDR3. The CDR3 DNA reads TGTGCTAGCAGCTTCGACAGGCAAGAGACCCAGTACTTC. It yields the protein CASSFDRQETQYF.

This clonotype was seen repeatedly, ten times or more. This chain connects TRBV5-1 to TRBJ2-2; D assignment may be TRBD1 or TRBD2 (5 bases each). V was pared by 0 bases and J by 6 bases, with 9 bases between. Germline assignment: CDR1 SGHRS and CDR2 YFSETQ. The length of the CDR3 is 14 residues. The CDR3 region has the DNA TGCGCCAGCAGCTTGGAAGGGGACGCCGGGGAGCTGTTTTTT. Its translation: CASSLEGDAGELFF.

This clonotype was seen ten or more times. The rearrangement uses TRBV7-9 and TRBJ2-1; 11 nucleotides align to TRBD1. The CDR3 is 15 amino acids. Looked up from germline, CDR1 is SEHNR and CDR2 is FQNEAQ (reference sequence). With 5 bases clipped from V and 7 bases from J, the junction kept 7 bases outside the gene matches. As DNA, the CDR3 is TGTGCCAGCAGCCGGACAGGGGGCGCAGAGAATGAGCAGTTCTTC. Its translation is CASSRTGGAENEQFF. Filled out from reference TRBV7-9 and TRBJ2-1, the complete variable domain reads DTGVSQNPRHKITKRGQNVTFRCDPISEHNRLYWYRQTLGQGPEFLTYFQNEAQLEKSRLLSDRFSAERPKGSFSTLEIQRTEQGDSAMYLCASSRTGGAENEQFFGPGTRLTVL.

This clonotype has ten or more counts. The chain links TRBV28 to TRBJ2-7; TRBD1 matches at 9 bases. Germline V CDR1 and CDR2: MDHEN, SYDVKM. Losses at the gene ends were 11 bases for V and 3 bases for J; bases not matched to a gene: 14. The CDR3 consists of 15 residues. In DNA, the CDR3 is TGTGCCCGGTCCTCCTTCGGGACAGGGAACTACGAGCAGTACTTC. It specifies CARSSFGTGNYEQYF.

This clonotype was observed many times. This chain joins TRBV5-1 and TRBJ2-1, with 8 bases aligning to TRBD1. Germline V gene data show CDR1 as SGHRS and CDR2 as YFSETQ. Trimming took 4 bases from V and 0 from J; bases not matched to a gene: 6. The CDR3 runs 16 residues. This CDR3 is CASSRGQGGSYNEQFF. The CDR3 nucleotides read TGCGCCAGCAGCAGAGGACAGGGCGGCTCCTACAATGAGCAGTTCTTC.

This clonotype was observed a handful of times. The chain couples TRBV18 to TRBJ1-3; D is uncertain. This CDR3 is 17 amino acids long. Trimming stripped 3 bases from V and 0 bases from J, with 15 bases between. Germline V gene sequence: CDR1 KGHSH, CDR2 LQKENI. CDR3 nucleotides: TGTGCCAGCTCACCTCAGAGCGGCCAAGGCTCTGGAAACACCATATATTTT. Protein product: CASSPQSGQGSGNTIYF.

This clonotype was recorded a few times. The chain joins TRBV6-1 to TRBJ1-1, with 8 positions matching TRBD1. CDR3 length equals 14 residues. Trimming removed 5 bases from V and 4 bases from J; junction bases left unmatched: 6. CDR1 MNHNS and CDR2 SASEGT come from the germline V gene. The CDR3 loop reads CASSYQGAVTEAFF. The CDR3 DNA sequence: TGTGCCAGCAGTTATCAGGGGGCGGTCACTGAAGCTTTCTTT.

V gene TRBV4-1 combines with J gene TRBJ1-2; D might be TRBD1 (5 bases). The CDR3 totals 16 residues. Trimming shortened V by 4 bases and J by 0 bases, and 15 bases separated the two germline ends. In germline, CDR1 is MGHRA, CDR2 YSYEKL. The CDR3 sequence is CASSPTGRRTNYGYTF. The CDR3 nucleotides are TGCGCCAGCAGCCCAACGGGACGGAGGACTAACTATGGCTACACCTTC.

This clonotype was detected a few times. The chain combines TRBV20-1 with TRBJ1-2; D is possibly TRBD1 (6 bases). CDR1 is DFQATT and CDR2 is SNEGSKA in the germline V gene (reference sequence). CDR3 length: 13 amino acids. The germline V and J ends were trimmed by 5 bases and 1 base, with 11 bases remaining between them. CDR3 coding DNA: TGCAGTGCTCCTGACAGGCTTAACTATGGCTACACCTTC. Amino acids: CSAPDRLNYGYTF.

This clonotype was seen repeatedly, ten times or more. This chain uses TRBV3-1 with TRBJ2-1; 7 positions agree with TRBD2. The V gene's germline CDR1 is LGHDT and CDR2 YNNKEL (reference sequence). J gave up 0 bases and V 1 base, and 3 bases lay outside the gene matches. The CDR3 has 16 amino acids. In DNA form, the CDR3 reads TGTGCCAGCAGCCAAGGGGGCGGGGGCTCCTACAATGAGCAGTTCTTC. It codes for CASSQGGGGSYNEQFF.

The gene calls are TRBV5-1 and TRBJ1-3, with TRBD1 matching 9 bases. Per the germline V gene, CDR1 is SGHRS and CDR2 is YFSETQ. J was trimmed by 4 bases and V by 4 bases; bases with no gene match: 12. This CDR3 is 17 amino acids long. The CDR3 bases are TGCGCCAGCAGCCCAGGACAGGGGAACGTCGTCGGAAACACCATATATTTT. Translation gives CASSPGQGNVVGNTIYF.

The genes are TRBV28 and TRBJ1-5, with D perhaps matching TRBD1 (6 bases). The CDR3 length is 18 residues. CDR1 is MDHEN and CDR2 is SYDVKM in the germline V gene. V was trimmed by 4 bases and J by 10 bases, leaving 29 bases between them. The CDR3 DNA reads TGTGCCAGCAGTTCCCCCGGGGGGCTGGTATCTAGCAGTCAACCCCAGCATTTT. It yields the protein CASSSPGGLVSSSQPQHF. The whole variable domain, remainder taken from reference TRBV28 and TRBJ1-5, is DVKVTQSSRYLVKRTGEKVFLECVQDMDHENMFWYRQDPGLGLRLIYFSYDVKMKEKGDIPEGYSVSREKKERFSLILESASTNQTSMYLCASSSPGGLVSSSQPQHFGDGTRLSIL.

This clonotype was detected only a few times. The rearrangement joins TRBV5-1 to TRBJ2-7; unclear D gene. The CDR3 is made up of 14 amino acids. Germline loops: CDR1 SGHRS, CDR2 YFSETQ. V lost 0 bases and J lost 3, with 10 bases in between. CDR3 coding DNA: TGCGCCAGCAGCTTGGAGGGCAGAAACTACGAGCAGTACTTC. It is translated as CASSLEGRNYEQYF.

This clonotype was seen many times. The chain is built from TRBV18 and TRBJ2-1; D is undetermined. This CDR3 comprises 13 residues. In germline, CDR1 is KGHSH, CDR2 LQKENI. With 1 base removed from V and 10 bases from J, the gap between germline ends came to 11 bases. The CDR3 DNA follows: TGTGCCAGCTCACCACTCCCTTCCAAGGAGCAGTTCTTC. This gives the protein CASSPLPSKEQFF. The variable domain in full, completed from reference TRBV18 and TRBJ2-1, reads NAGVMQNPRHLVRRRGQEARLRCSPMKGHSHVYWYRQLPEEGLKFMVYLQKENIIDESGMPKERFSAEFPKEGPSILRIQQVVRGDSAAYFCASSPLPSKEQFFGPGTRLTVL.

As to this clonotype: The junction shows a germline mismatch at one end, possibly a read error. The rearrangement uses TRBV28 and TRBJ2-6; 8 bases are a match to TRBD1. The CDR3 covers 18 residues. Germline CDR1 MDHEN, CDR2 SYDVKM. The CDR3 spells CACSSVGQGAVGANVLTF. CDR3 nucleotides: TGTGCCTGCAGTTCGGTAGGCCAGGGGGCGGTTGGGGCCAACGTCCTGACTTTC.

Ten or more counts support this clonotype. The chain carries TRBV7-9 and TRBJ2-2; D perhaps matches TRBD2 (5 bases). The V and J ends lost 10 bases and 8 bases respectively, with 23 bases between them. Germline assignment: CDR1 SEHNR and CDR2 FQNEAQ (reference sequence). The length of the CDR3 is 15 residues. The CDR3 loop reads CATLRIGGSGGELFF. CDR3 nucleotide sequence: TGTGCCACCCTACGGATCGGCGGTTCGGGAGGGGAGCTGTTTTTT.

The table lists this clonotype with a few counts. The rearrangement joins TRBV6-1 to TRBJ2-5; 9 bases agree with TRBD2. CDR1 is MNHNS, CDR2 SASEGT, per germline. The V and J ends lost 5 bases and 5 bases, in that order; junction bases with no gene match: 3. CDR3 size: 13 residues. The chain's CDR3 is CASSKGLAETQYF. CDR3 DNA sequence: TGTGCCAGCAGTAAGGGACTAGCCGAGACCCAGTACTTC.

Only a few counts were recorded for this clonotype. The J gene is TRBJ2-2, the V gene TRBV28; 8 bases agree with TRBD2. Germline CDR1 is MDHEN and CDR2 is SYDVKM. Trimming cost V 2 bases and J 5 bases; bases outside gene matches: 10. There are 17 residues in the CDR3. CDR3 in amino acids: CASSLPAAGARTGELFF. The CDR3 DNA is TGTGCCAGCAGTTTACCGGCAGCGGGAGCACGAACCGGGGAGCTGTTTTTT.

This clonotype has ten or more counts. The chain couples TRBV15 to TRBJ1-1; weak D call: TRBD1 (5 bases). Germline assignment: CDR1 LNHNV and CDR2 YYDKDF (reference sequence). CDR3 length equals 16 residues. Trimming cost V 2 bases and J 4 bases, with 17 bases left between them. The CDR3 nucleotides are TGTGCCACCAGCAGAAGATACGCCCAGGGCGGCACTGAAGCTTTCTTT. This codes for CATSRRYAQGGTEAFF.

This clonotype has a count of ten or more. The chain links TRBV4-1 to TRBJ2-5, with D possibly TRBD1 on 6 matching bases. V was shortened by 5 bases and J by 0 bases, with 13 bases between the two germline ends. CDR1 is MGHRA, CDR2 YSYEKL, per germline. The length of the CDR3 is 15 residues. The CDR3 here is CASSSGGRYQETQYF. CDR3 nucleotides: TGCGCCAGCAGCAGTGGGGGCCGGTACCAAGAGACCCAGTACTTC.

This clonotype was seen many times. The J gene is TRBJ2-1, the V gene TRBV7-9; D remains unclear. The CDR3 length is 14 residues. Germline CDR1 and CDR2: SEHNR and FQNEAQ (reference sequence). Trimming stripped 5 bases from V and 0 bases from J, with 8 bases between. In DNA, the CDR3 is TGTGCCAGCAGCGTAGGTGGCTCCTACAATGAGCAGTTCTTC. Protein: CASSVGGSYNEQFF.

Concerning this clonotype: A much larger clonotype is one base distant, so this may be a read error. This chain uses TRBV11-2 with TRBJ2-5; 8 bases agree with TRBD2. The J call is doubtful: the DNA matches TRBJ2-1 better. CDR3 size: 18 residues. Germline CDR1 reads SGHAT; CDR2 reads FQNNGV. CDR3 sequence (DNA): TGTGCCAGCAGCTTAGCGCGGGGCGGGAGGCCCCTCCAAGAGACCCAGTTCTTC. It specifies CASSLARGGRPLQETQFF.

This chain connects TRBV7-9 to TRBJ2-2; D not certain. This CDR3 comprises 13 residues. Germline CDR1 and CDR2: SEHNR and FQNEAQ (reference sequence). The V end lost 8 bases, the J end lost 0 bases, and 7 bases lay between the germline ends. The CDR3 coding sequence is TGTGCCAGCCCCGCGCCGAACACCGGGGAGCTGTTTTTT. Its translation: CASPAPNTGELFF.

The CDR3 DNA reads as TGTGCCAGCAGCCAAGATACAGGGGACAGGGCTTATCAGCCCCAGCATTTT. As protein: CASSQDTGDRAYQPQHF. V and J are TRBV4-2 and TRBJ1-5; 9 bases are shared with TRBD1. Trimming at V came to 0 bases and at J to 5 bases, leaving 8 bases not matched to a gene. The CDR3 has 17 residues. Germline lookup yields CDR1 LGHNA and CDR2 YNFKEQ.

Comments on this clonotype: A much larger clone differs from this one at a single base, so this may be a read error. The CDR3 is CASSLGRGPSIAQYF. Here the CDR3 DNA reads TGTGCCAGCAGTCTCGGACGGGGCCCCTCGATCGCGCAGTATTTT. J is TRBJ2-3 and V is TRBV27; D possibly matches TRBD1 or TRBD2 (5 bases each). Germline values: CDR1 MNHEY, CDR2 SMNVEV (reference sequence). V was cut by 5 bases and J by 10 bases, with 22 bases left in between. The CDR3 is 15 amino acids.

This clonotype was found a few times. CDR3 region: CAISVGGLTDTQYF. The CDR3 nucleotides read TGTGCCATCAGTGTAGGGGGCCTCACAGATACGCAGTATTTT. The chain couples TRBV10-3 to TRBJ2-3; TRBD1 agrees at 7 bases. Germline CDR1 ENHRY, CDR2 SYGVKD. This CDR3 contains 14 residues. V lost 4 bases to trimming and J lost 2 bases; unmatched junction nucleotides: 3.

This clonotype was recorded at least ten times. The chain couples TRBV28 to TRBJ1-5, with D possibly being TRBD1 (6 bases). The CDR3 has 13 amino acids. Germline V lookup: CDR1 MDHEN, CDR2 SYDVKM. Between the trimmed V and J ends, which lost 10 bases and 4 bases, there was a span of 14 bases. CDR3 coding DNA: TGTGCCATCCAAACAGGGACAAATCAGCCCCAGCATTTT. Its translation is CAIQTGTNQPQHF.